This T cell receptor (beta chain) was captured by sequencing in a study of T cell responses to AZD1222 COVID-19 vaccine. The repertoire was sequenced with immunoSEQ multiplex PCR; TCRdb's copy has only in-frame clones and lacks some. The table has 120,000 or so clones, 75% to 85% seen once. The specimen comprised peripheral blood, sampled 28 days after the second AZD1222 dose. The receptor comes from an adult who received the AZD1222 COVID-19 vaccine.

As DNA, the CDR3 is TGTGCCAGCAGTTTTAACAGGGGAAACACTGAAGCTTTCTTT. Residues: CASSFNRGNTEAFF. The rearrangement links TRBV28 to TRBJ1-1; 7 bases fit TRBD1. The J segment lost 2 bases and the V segment lost 3 bases, leaving 3 bases of the junction unmatched. CDR1 and CDR2 (germline): MDHEN, SYDVKM. CDR3 length: 14 amino acids.